This T cell receptor beta chain was sequenced in a study of neurological immune-mediated disorders. Overall study findings and caveats: The multiple sclerosis repertoire cluster had no association with any clinical or MRI feature. No CDR3 amino acid sequences recurred among expanded clones across subjects, suggesting private repertoires in all groups.

Over 160 million TCR-beta sequences from 15-18 subjects came from every sequencing run. TCRdb redid the calling of the 5' RACE reads with MiXCR, one entry per CDR3 protein. The profile shows 50,000 to 85,000 distinct CDR3 sequences, roughly 5% of them singletons. The CDR3 is 16 residues long. The germline V gene encodes CDR1 SNHLY and CDR2 FYNNEI. The V gene end was trimmed by 4 bases and the J gene end by 2 bases; junction bases not matched to a gene: 6. Unsorted libraries were generated from 2 million PBMCs. These cells had been stored in RNAlater at -80 C. The sample holds many counts of this clonotype. Its antigen is as yet unknown.

The clonotype originates from a woman in her twenties or thirties with multiple sclerosis. V usage is TRBV2 and J usage is TRBJ2-3; TRBD2 aligns across 10 bases. The material sequenced was PBMCs. As DNA, the CDR3 is TGTGCCAGCAGTGGCGATAGCGGGGGGAACACAGATACGCAGTATTTT. The encoded protein is CASSGDSGGNTDTQYF.